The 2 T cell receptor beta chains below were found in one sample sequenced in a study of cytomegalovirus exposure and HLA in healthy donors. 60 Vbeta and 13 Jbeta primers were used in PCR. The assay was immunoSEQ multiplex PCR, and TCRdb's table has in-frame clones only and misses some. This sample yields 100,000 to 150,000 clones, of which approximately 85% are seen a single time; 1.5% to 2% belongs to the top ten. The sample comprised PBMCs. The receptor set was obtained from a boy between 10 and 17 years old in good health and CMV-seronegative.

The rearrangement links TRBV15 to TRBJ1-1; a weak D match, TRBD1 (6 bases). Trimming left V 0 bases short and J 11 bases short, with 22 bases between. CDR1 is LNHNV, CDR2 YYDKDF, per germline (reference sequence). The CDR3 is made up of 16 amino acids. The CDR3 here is CATSRDLLTGPLGAFF. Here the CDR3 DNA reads TGTGCCACCAGCAGAGATCTTTTGACAGGCCCTCTGGGGGCTTTCTTT. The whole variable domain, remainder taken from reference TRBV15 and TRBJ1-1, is DAMVIQNPRYQVTQFGKPVTLSCSQTLNHNVMYWYQQKSSQAPKLLFHYYDKDFNNEADTPDNFQSRRPNTSFCFLDIRSPGLGDTAMYLCATSRDLLTGPLGAFFGQGTRLTVV.

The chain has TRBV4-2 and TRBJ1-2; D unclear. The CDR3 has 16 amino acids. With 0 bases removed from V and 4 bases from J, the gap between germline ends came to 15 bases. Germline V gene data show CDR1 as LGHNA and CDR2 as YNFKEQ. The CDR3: CASSQEIGWLSYGYTF. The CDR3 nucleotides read TGTGCCAGCAGCCAAGAAATCGGGTGGTTAAGCTATGGCTACACCTTC.